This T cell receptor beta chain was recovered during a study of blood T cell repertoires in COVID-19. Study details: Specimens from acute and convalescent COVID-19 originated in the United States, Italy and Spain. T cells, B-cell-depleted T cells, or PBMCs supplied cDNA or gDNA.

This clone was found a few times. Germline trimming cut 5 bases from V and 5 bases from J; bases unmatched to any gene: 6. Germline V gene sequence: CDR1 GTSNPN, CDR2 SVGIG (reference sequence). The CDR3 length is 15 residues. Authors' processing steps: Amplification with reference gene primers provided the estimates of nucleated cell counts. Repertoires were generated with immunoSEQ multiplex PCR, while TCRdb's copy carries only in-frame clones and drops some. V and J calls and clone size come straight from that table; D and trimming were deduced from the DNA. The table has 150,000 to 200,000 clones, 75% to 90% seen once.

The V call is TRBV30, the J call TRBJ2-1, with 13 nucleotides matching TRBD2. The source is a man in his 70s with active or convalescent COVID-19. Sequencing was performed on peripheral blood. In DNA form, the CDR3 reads TGTGCCTGGTGGACTAGCGGGAGTTCGCACAATGAGCAGTTCTTC. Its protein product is CAWWTSGSSHNEQFF.